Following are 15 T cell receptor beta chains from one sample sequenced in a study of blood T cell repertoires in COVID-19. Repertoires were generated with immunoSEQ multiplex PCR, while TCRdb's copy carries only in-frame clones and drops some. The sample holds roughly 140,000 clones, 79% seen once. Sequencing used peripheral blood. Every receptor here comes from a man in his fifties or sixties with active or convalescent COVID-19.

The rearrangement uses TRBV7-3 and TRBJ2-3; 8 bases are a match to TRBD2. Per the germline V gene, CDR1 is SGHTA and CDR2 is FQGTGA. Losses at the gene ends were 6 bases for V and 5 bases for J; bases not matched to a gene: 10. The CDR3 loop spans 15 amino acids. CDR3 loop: CASSNQAGVRDTQYF. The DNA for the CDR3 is TGTGCCAGCAGTAATCAAGCGGGAGTAAGAGATACGCAGTATTTT. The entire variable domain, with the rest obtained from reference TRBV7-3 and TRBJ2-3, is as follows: GAGVSQTPSNKVTEKGKYVELRCDPISGHTALYWYRQSLGQGPEFLIYFQGTGAADDSGLPNDRFFAVRPEGSVSTLKIQRTERGDSAVYLCASSNQAGVRDTQYFGPGTRLTVL.

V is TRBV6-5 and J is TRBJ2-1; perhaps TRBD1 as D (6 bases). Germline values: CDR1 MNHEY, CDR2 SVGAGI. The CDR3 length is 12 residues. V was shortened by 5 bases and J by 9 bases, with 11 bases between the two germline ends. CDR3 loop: CASSRTGTEQFF. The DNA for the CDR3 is TGTGCCAGCAGTCGAACAGGGACTGAGCAGTTCTTC.

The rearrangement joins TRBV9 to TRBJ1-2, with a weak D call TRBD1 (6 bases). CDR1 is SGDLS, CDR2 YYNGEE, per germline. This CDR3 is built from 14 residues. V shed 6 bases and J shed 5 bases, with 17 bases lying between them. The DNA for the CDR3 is TGTGCCAGCAACAAGGAGATTACAGGGTATGGCTACACCTTC. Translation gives CASNKEITGYGYTF.

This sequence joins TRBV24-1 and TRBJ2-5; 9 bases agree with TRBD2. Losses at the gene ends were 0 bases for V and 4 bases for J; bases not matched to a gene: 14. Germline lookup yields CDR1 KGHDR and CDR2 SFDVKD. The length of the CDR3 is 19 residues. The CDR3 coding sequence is TGTGCCACCAGTGATTTGGGGGCGGGAGGGCCCTCGGGGAGAGAGACCCAGTACTTC. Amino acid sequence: CATSDLGAGGPSGRETQYF.

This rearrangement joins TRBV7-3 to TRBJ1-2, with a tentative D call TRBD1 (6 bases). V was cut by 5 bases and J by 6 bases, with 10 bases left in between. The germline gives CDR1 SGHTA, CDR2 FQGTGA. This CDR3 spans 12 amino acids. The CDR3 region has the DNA TGTGCCAGCAGCGAGAACAGGGATGGCTACACCTTC. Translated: CASSENRDGYTF.

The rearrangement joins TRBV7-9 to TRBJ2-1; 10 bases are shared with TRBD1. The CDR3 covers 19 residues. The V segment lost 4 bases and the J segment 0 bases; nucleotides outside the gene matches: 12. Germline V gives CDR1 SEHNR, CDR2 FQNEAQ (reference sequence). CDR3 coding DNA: TGTGCCAGCAGCTCGGGGACAGGGGCGGGAGTAGCCTCCTACAATGAGCAGTTCTTC. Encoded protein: CASSSGTGAGVASYNEQFF.

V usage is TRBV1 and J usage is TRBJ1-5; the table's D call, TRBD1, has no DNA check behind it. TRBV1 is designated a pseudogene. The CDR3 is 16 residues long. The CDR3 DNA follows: TGCACCAGCAACCCAAGTCCAGGGGCTAGCAATCAGCCCCAGCATTTT. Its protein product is CTSNPSPGASNQPQHF.

The CDR3 DNA reads as TGTGCCAGCAGAGGACAGGGTCACGAGCAGTACTTC. Encoded protein: CASRGQGHEQYF. The J gene is TRBJ2-7, the V gene TRBV6-5; TRBD1 aligns across 8 bases. CDR3 size: 12 residues. Per the germline V gene, CDR1 is MNHEY and CDR2 is SVGAGI. J was trimmed by 5 bases and V by 6 bases; bases with no gene match: 3.

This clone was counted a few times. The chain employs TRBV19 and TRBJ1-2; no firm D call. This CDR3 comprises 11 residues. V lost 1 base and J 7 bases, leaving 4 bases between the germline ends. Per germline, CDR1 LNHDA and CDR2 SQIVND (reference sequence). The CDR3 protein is CASSIGVGYTF. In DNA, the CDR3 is TGTGCCAGTAGTATAGGAGTTGGCTACACCTTC.

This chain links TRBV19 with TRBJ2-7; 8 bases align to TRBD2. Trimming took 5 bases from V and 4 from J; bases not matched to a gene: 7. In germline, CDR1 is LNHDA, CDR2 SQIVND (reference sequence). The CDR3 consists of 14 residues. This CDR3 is CASSSGGGTYEQYF. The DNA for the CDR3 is TGTGCCAGTAGTTCGGGAGGGGGTACGTACGAGCAGTACTTC.

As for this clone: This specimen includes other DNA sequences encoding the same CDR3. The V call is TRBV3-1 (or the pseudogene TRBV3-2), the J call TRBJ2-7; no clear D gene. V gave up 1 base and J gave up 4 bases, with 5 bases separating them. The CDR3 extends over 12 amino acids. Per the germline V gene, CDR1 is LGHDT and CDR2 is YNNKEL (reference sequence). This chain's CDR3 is CASSQAVYEQYF. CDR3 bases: TGTGCCAGCAGCCAAGCTGTTTACGAGCAGTACTTC.

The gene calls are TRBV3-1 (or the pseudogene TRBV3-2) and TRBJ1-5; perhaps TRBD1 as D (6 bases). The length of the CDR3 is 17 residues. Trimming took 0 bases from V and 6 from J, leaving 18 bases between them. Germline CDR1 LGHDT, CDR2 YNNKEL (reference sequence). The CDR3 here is CASSQDGVGGSGQPQHF. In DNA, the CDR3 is TGTGCCAGCAGCCAAGACGGGGTTGGGGGCTCGGGTCAGCCCCAGCATTTT.

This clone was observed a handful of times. CDR3 in amino acids: CASSWDRGHEQYF. CDR3 DNA sequence: TGCGCCAGCAGCTGGGACAGGGGACACGAGCAGTACTTC. The chain links TRBV5-1 to TRBJ2-7; 10 bases agree with TRBD1. V was pared by 3 bases and J by 5 bases, with 2 bases of the junction left unmatched. CDR1 is SGHRS and CDR2 is YFSETQ in the germline V gene. The CDR3 has 13 residues.

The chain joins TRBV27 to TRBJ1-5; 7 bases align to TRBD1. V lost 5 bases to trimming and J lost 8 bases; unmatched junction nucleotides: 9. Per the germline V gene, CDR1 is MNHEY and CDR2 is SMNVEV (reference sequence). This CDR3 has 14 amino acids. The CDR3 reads CASSPRTGPKPQHF. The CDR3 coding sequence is TGTGCCAGCAGTCCCCGGACAGGACCTAAGCCCCAGCATTTT.

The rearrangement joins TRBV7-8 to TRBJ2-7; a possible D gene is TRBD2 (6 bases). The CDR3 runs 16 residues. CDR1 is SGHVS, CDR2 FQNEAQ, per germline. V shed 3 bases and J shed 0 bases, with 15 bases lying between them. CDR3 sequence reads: CASSLGGSGSSYEQYF. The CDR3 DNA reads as TGTGCCAGCAGCTTGGGAGGTAGCGGTAGCTCCTACGAGCAGTACTTC. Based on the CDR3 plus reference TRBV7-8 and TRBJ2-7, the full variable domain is GAGVSQSPRYKVAKRGQDVALRCDPISGHVSLFWYQQALGQGPEFLTYFQNEAQLDKSGLPSDRFFAERPEGSVSTLKIQRTQQEDSAVYLCASSLGGSGSSYEQYFGPGTRLTVT.